Listed below are T cell receptor beta chains from one sample, sequenced in a study of cytomegalovirus exposure and HLA in healthy donors. Generated by immunoSEQ multiplex PCR, the TCRdb table keeps only in-frame clones and is missing some. The data hold some 100,000 clones, with about 75% observed a single time. Sequencing was done on a sample of PBMCs. The source of these receptors is a male donor in good health and CMV-seropositive. Each CDR3 is given with its conserved first and last residue. D genes are given only for firm matches. Some rows have no size entry. The others give once, few or many, or a class for an expanded clone.

clone size,D gene,J gene,V gene,CDR3 protein,CDR3 DNA
.,.,TRBJ2-1,TRBV4-3,CASSQDLIRGWGNEQFF,TGCGCCAGCAGCCAAGATTTAATACGGGGATGGGGCAATGAGCAGTTCTTC
.,.,TRBJ2-5,TRBV2,CANARGYQETQYF,TGTGCCAACGCCCGGGGGTACCAAGAGACCCAGTACTTC
.,TRBD1,TRBJ1-1,TRBV7-9,CASSLRDRGTEAFF,TGTGCCAGCAGCTTAAGGGACAGGGGAACTGAAGCTTTCTTT
.,.,TRBJ1-5,TRBV5-1,CASSLGPVSNQPQHF,TGCGCCAGCAGCTTGGGTCCCGTTAGCAATCAGCCCCAGCATTTT
.,TRBD1,TRBJ2-5,TRBV30,CALQQGAGETQYF,TGTGCCCTCCAACAGGGGGCAGGTGAGACCCAGTACTTC
few,TRBD2,TRBJ2-3,TRBV7-2,CASSPGGGTDTQYF,TGTGCCAGCAGCCCCGGGGGGGGCACAGATACGCAGTATTTT
.,TRBD2,TRBJ2-1,TRBV6-1,CASSELTGGGAYNEQFF,TGTGCCAGCAGTGAATTAACGGGGGGAGGGGCCTACAATGAGCAGTTCTTC
few,.,TRBJ2-7,TRBV30,CAWSRGGANEQYF,TGTGCCTGGAGTCGGGGAGGTGCAAACGAGCAGTACTTC
.,TRBD2,TRBJ2-7,TRBV7-2,CASSSSGGAYEQYF,TGTGCCAGCAGCTCTAGCGGGGGGGCCTACGAGCAGTACTTC
.,TRBD2,TRBJ2-7,TRBV14,CASSQEGRGSYEQYF,TGTGCCAGCAGCCAAGAAGGGCGGGGGTCCTACGAGCAGTACTTC
.,.,TRBJ2-7,TRBV9,CASSYYEQYF,TGTGCCAGCAGCTACTACGAGCAGTACTTC
.,.,TRBJ1-1,TRBV6-5,CASSYGEGTEAFF,TGTGCCAGCAGTTACGGGGAGGGCACTGAAGCTTTCTTT
.,TRBD2,TRBJ2-3,TRBV5-1,CASSLGGGVGPLTDTQYF,TGCGCCAGCAGCTTGGGTGGGGGGGTCGGTCCCCTCACAGATACGCAGTATTTT
.,TRBD1,TRBJ1-6,TRBV5-5,CASSSPRFDRGRSPLHF,TGTGCCAGCAGCTCCCCACGATTTGACAGGGGGCGATCACCCCTCCACTTT
.,TRBD1,TRBJ1-4,TRBV5-1,CASSSGTGGEKLFF,TGCGCCAGCAGCTCGGGGACAGGTGGAGAAAAACTGTTTTTT
.,.,TRBJ2-2,TRBV29-1,CSVGQLMTGELFF,TGCAGCGTTGGACAGTTAATGACCGGGGAGCTGTTTTTT
.,.,TRBJ1-2,TRBV5-4,CASSLGQSAYGYTF,TGTGCCAGCAGCTTGGGACAGAGCGCCTATGGCTACACCTTC
.,TRBD2,TRBJ2-5,TRBV5-1,CASSLRASGVSEGTQYF,TGCGCCAGCAGCTTGAGGGCTAGCGGGGTGTCTGAAGGGACCCAGTACTTC
.,TRBD1,TRBJ2-1,TRBV25-1,CASSSHGTGGFVEQFF,TGTGCCAGCAGTTCCCACGGGACAGGGGGCTTCGTTGAGCAGTTCTTC
.,.,TRBJ2-5,TRBV6-5,CASRELETQYF,TGTGCCAGCCGGGAGTTAGAGACCCAGTACTTC
once,TRBD1,TRBJ2-1,TRBV30,CAWRGQGNNEQFF,TGTGCCTGGAGGGGACAGGGGAACAATGAGCAGTTCTTC
.,.,TRBJ2-7,TRBV27,CASSQTGRFYEQYF,TGTGCCAGCAGTCAGACAGGGAGGTTCTACGAGCAGTACTTC
.,TRBD1,TRBJ2-7,TRBV30,CACDRGEPYEQYF,TGTGCCTGTGACAGGGGCGAACCCTACGAGCAGTACTTC
once,TRBD2,TRBJ2-7,TRBV27,CASTPLAGGTYEQYF,TGTGCCAGCACCCCCCTAGCGGGGGGCACCTACGAGCAGTACTTC
.,.,TRBJ1-2,TRBV2,CASRATGQFTNYGYTF,TGTGCCAGCAGGGCTACAGGACAGTTCACTAACTATGGCTACACCTTC
.,TRBD1,TRBJ2-7,TRBV13,CASSITGAYEQYF,TGTGCCAGCAGCATAACAGGGGCCTACGAGCAGTACTTC
.,TRBD1,TRBJ1-2,TRBV7-2,CASSLEGQGGLYGYTF,TGTGCCAGCAGCCTGGAGGGACAGGGGGGCCTTTATGGCTACACCTTC
.,TRBD2,TRBJ2-4,TRBV4-1,CASSLGLAGGLAKNIQYF,TGCGCCAGCAGCCTCGGACTAGCGGGGGGCTTAGCCAAAAACATTCAGTACTTC
once,TRBD2,TRBJ2-3,TRBV4-1,CASSQEGTRGVGDTQYF,TGCGCCAGCAGCCAAGAGGGGACGCGGGGGGTGGGAGATACGCAGTATTTT
.,TRBD2,TRBJ2-2,TRBV4-3,CASSQEIAGNTGELFF,TGCGCCAGCAGCCAAGAGATAGCGGGAAACACCGGGGAGCTGTTTTTT
few,TRBD1,TRBJ1-2,TRBV5-5,CASSLEDRGQISYGYTF,TGTGCCAGCAGCTTGGAAGACAGGGGGCAAATAAGCTATGGCTACACCTTC
.,.,TRBJ1-1,TRBV29-1,CSAGGMQAFF,TGCAGCGCCGGGGGGATGCAAGCTTTCTTT
.,.,TRBJ1-2,TRBV28,CASSPVGGDYGYTF,TGTGCCAGCAGCCCCGTGGGGGGAGACTATGGCTACACCTTC
.,.,TRBJ1-2,TRBV25-1,CASSEAGGYGGYTF,TGTGCCAGCAGTGAAGCGGGGGGCTATGGAGGCTACACCTTC